One and the same sample provided the 23 T cell receptor beta chains below, sequenced in a study of patients and donors after allogeneic stem cell transplantation. From the RT-PCR reads, TCRdb called clonotypes with MiXCR, one entry per CDR3 protein. The table lists 150,000 to 200,000 distinct CDR3 sequences, roughly 31% of them singletons. Sequenced sample: blood, either unsorted or a sorted T cell fraction (not recorded which). These receptors all come from a human donor who was either an allogeneic HSCT recipient or a stem cell or donor lymphocyte infusion donor (not recorded which). It is not recorded whose cells these are; they may come from a transplant donor.

This chain joins TRBV7-9 and TRBJ2-3; D is possibly TRBD1 (5 bases). The V end lost 0 bases, the J end lost 3 bases, and 13 bases lay between the germline ends. This CDR3 is 16 amino acids long. Germline-derived CDR1 and CDR2 are SEHNR and FQNEAQ (reference sequence). CDR3 sequence: CASSLAGLGRTDTQYF. CDR3 sequence (DNA): TGTGCCAGCAGCTTAGCGGGGCTCGGTAGGACAGATACGCAGTATTTT.

The J gene is TRBJ1-4, the V gene TRBV3-1; TRBD1 matches 7 bases. CDR1 LGHDT and CDR2 YNNKEL come from the germline V gene (reference sequence). CDR3 length: 16 amino acids. Unmatched junction bases numbered 7, after V lost 5 bases and J lost 1 base. The CDR3 nucleotides read TGTGCCAGCAGCTTCTCGAGGGGGCTAACTAATGAAAAACTGTTTTTT. Its translation is CASSFSRGLTNEKLFF.

The V and J genes are TRBV15 and TRBJ2-1; 7 bases are shared with TRBD1. This CDR3 region has 17 residues. The germline V gene has CDR1 LNHNV and CDR2 YYDKDF (reference sequence). Trimming removed 0 bases from V and 2 bases from J; junction bases left unmatched: 7. The CDR3 DNA follows: TGTGCCACCAGCAGAGATAGGAGACAGGGTCCCTACAATGAGCAGTTCTTC. Protein: CATSRDRRQGPYNEQFF.

The chain combines TRBV27 with TRBJ2-7, with D possibly called TRBD1 or TRBD2 (5 bases each). Germline assignment: CDR1 MNHEY and CDR2 SMNVEV (reference sequence). The CDR3 runs to 14 residues. Trimming stripped 8 bases from V and 0 bases from J, with 14 bases between. The CDR3 DNA reads as TGTGCCAGCGGCAATGGGGGTAGCTCCTACGAGCAGTACTTC. Amino acids: CASGNGGSSYEQYF.

This CDR3 reads CASSAAGTSAYTQYF. CDR3 nucleotides: TGTGCCAGCAGCGCCGCCGGGACTAGCGCCTATACGCAGTATTTT. The chain is built from TRBV7-3 and TRBJ2-3; 10 bases agree with TRBD2. This CDR3 comprises 15 residues. The germline gives CDR1 SGHTA, CDR2 FQGTGA. V shed 5 bases, J shed 7 bases, and the junction held 9 bases outside the gene matches.

Ten or more counts support this clonotype. The chain employs TRBV6-6 and TRBJ1-1; tentatively, D is TRBD1 (6 bases). The length of the CDR3 is 14 residues. Germline V CDR1 and CDR2: MNHNY, SVGAGI (reference sequence). Trimming stripped 2 bases from V and 4 bases from J, with 11 bases between. The CDR3 nucleotides are TGTGCCAGCAGTTACGGAGGGGGTTTCACTGAAGCTTTCTTT. Amino acid sequence: CASSYGGGFTEAFF.

This clonotype turned up a few times. The chain couples TRBV7-9 to TRBJ2-5; D uncertain. CDR1 SEHNR and CDR2 FQNEAQ come from the germline V gene (reference sequence). Trimming removed 2 bases from V and 5 bases from J, with 6 bases in between. This CDR3 region has 12 residues. The CDR3 here is CASSLRLETQYF. The CDR3 bases are TGTGCCAGCAGCTTACGGCTCGAGACCCAGTACTTC.

The V call is TRBV2, the J call TRBJ1-1; D gene uncertain. V was cut by 4 bases and J by 6 bases, with 6 bases left in between. The CDR3 loop spans 11 amino acids. From germline, CDR1 is SNHLY and CDR2 FYNNEI. The CDR3 nucleotides read TGTGCCAGCAGTGGAGGGCCTGAAGCTTTCTTT. Amino acids: CASSGGPEAFF.

The chain is built from TRBV4-2 and TRBJ2-7; 14 nucleotides agree with TRBD2. Germline trimming cut 1 base from V and 2 bases from J; bases unmatched to any gene: 1. This CDR3 region has 16 residues. In germline, CDR1 is LGHNA, CDR2 YNFKEQ. DNA for the CDR3: TGTGCCAGCAGCCAAGTGACTAGCGGGAGGGCCTACGAGCAGTACTTC. Amino acids: CASSQVTSGRAYEQYF.

The chain employs TRBV28 and TRBJ2-1, with 13 bases aligning to TRBD2. This CDR3 comprises 16 residues. Germline CDR1 and CDR2: MDHEN and SYDVKM. The J segment lost 7 bases and the V segment lost 2 bases, leaving 5 bases of the junction unmatched. CDR3 sequence: CASSLAGTSGINEQFF. In DNA form, the CDR3 reads TGTGCCAGCAGTTTAGCCGGGACTAGCGGGATTAATGAGCAGTTCTTC. Variable domain in full (rest from reference TRBV28 and TRBJ2-1): DVKVTQSSRYLVKRTGEKVFLECVQDMDHENMFWYRQDPGLGLRLIYFSYDVKMKEKGDIPEGYSVSREKKERFSLILESASTNQTSMYLCASSLAGTSGINEQFFGPGTRLTVL.

The chain joins TRBV5-6 to TRBJ2-2, with a weak D call TRBD1 (5 bases). This CDR3 is 12 amino acids long. V lost 4 bases to trimming and J lost 6 bases, with 7 bases between them. CDR1 is SGHDT, CDR2 YYEEEE, per germline. The CDR3 loop reads CASSKGAGELFF. For the CDR3, the DNA is TGTGCCAGCAGCAAAGGGGCCGGGGAGCTGTTTTTT.

This clonotype was recorded once. The CDR3 DNA reads TGCAGTGCGCCTAAGGTAGACTTGGATTACAATGAGCAGTTCTTC. It yields the protein CSAPKVDLDYNEQFF. The V gene is TRBV20-1, the J gene TRBJ2-1; D ambiguous. V was shortened by 6 bases and J by 4 bases, with 19 bases between the two germline ends. Germline loops: CDR1 DFQATT, CDR2 SNEGSKA (reference sequence). There are 15 residues in the CDR3.

Note on this clonotype: A read error may produce the germline difference seen at one junction end. V usage is TRBV3-1 and J usage is TRBJ2-7; D gene unclear. Germline loops: CDR1 LGHDT, CDR2 YNNKEL (reference sequence). The CDR3 is 12 amino acids. DNA of the CDR3: TGTGCCTGCAGCCAGCTGGGCCGCGAGCAGTACTTC. It encodes CACSQLGREQYF.

The rearrangement links TRBV25-1 to TRBJ2-7, with no clear D. The V gene lost 1 base and the J gene lost 5 bases, with 9 bases spanning the gap. CDR1 and CDR2 from the germline V gene are MGHDK and SYGVNS. The CDR3 spans 13 residues. CDR3 protein: CASSEWVGNEQYF. In DNA form, the CDR3 reads TGTGCCAGCAGTGAATGGGTGGGAAACGAGCAGTACTTC.

In this sample, this clonotype turned up a few times. The chain couples TRBV10-3 to TRBJ2-1; 8 positions agree with TRBD2. V trimming: 11 bases; J trimming: 6 bases; junction bases outside the gene matches: 6. The CDR3 sequence is 12 residues long. Looked up from germline, CDR1 is ENHRY and CDR2 is SYGVKD. The CDR3 sequence is CAAGGGFNEQFF. CDR3 DNA: TGTGCCGCGGGGGGAGGGTTCAATGAGCAGTTCTTC.

This clonotype is medium-sized in the sample. The chain has TRBV10-2 and TRBJ1-1; no reliable D call. Germline V lookup: CDR1 WSHSY, CDR2 SAAADI. The CDR3 has 12 residues. Trimming removed 4 bases from V and 3 bases from J, with 6 bases in between. The chain's CDR3 is CASSADYTEAFF. The DNA for the CDR3 is TGCGCCAGCAGTGCCGACTACACTGAAGCTTTCTTT.

This clonotype was found many times. The chain recombines TRBV5-1 with TRBJ1-5; D not certain. Germline CDR1 reads SGHRS; CDR2 reads YFSETQ. The CDR3 sequence is 14 residues long. V shed 7 bases and J shed 1 base, with 12 bases lying between them. The CDR3 region has the DNA TGCGCCAGCTCCCCCTTTGAGAGCAATCAGCCCCAGCATTTT. The encoded protein is CASSPFESNQPQHF.

The V gene is TRBV6-5, the J gene TRBJ1-5, with D uncertain. The V and J ends lost 2 bases and 9 bases respectively, with 11 bases between them. The CDR3 contains 13 residues. Germline V lookup: CDR1 MNHEY, CDR2 SVGAGI. The CDR3 here is CASSYDGLSPQHF. The CDR3 DNA reads as TGTGCCAGCAGTTACGACGGCCTTTCGCCCCAGCATTTT.

The sample holds a few counts of this clonotype. The V call is TRBV29-1, the J call TRBJ1-4; 7 bases match TRBD1. Germline-derived CDR1 and CDR2 are SQVTM and ANQGSEA. V shed 2 bases and J 5 bases; nucleotides not matched to a gene: 17. This CDR3 comprises 18 residues. In DNA form, the CDR3 reads TGCAGCGTTGAATGGTTCCCCTCCCGACAGGGACGAAATGAAAAACTGTTTTTT. Encoded protein: CSVEWFPSRQGRNEKLFF.

The genes are TRBV7-9 and TRBJ1-1, with a tentative D call TRBD1 (5 bases). Trimming left V 2 bases short and J 12 bases short, with 16 bases between. The CDR3 is 13 residues long. The V gene's germline CDR1 is SEHNR and CDR2 FQNEAQ (reference sequence). Here the CDR3 DNA reads TGTGCCAGCAGCTTACAGACTCAGGGAGAGACTTTCTTT. This translates into CASSLQTQGETFF.

The rearrangement joins TRBV7-9 to TRBJ2-7; D is perhaps TRBD1 (6 bases). V lost 0 bases to trimming and J lost 2 bases, with 14 bases between them. Looked up from germline, CDR1 is SEHNR and CDR2 is FQNEAQ (reference sequence). This CDR3 has 16 residues. The CDR3 region is CASSLAFAGVAYEQYF. The DNA of the CDR3 is TGTGCCAGCAGCTTAGCTTTCGCAGGGGTGGCCTACGAGCAGTACTTC.

Here the CDR3 reads CASSQLAGQFF. The CDR3 bases are TGTGCCAGCAGCCAACTAGCGGGACAGTTCTTC. V is TRBV7-9 and J is TRBJ2-1; TRBD2 matches 10 bases. The V gene's germline CDR1 is SEHNR and CDR2 FQNEAQ (reference sequence). The CDR3 is 11 residues long. The V gene end was trimmed by 5 bases and the J gene end by 13 bases; junction bases not matched to a gene: 2.

This clonotype was observed many times. V and J are TRBV5-6 and TRBJ1-1; D is perhaps TRBD1 (5 bases). The CDR3 contains 13 residues. Between the trimmed V and J ends, which lost 4 bases and 3 bases, there was a span of 10 bases. Germline-derived CDR1 and CDR2 are SGHDT and YYEEEE. CDR3 DNA: TGTGCCAGCAGCCAGGGCTGGTACACTGAAGCTTTCTTT. Translation gives CASSQGWYTEAFF.